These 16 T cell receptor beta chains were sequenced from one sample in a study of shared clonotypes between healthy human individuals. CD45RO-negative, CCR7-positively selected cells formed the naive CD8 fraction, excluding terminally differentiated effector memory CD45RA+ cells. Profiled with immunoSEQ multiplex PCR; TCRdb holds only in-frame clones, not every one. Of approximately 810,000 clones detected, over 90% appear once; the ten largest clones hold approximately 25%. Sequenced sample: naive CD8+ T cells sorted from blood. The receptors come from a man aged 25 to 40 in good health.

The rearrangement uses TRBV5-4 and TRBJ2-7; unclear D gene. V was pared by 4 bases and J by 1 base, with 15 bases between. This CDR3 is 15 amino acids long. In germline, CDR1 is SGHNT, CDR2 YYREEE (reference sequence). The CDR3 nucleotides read TGTGCCAGCAGCCCTTGGGCAGTGGATTCCTACGAGCAGTACTTC. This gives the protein CASSPWAVDSYEQYF.

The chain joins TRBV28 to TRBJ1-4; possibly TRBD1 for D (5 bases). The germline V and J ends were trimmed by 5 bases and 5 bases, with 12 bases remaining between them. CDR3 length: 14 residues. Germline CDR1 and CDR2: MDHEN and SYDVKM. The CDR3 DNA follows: TGTGCCAGCAGTGGGACGGCCTTAAATGAAAAACTGTTTTTT. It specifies CASSGTALNEKLFF.

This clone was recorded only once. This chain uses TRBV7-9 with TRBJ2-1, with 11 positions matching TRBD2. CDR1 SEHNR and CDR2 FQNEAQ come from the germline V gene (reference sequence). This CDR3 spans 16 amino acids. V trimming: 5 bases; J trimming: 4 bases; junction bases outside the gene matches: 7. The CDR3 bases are TGTGCCAGCAGCGCCCGACTAGCGGGAACTTACAATGAGCAGTTCTTC. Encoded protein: CASSARLAGTYNEQFF. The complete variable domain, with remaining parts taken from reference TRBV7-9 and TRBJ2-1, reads DTGVSQNPRHKITKRGQNVTFRCDPISEHNRLYWYRQTLGQGPEFLTYFQNEAQLEKSRLLSDRFSAERPKGSFSTLEIQRTEQGDSAMYLCASSARLAGTYNEQFFGPGTRLTVL.

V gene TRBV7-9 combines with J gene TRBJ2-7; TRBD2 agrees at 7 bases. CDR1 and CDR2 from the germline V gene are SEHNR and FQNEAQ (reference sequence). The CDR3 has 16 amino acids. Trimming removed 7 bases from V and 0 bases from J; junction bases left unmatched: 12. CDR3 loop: CASIDAPGDYSYEQYF. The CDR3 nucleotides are TGTGCCAGCATTGACGCCCCCGGGGACTACTCCTACGAGCAGTACTTC.

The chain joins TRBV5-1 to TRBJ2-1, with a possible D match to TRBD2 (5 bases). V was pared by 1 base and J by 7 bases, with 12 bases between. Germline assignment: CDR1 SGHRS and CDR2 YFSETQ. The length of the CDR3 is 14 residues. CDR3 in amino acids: CASSLSGPGNEQFF. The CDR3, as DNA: TGCGCCAGCAGCTTGAGCGGCCCGGGGAATGAGCAGTTCTTC. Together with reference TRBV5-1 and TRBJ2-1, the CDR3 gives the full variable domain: KAGVTQTPRYLIKTRGQQVTLSCSPISGHRSVSWYQQTPGQGLQFLFEYFSETQRNKGNFPGRFSGRQFSNSRSEMNVSTLELGDSALYLCASSLSGPGNEQFFGPGTRLTVL.

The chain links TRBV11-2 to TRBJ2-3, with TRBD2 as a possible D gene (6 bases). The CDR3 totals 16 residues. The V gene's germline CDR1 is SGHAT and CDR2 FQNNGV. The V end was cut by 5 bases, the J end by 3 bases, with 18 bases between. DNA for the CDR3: TGTGCCAGCAGCCCGATCTTAGACGGGGGAACAGATACGCAGTATTTT. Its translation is CASSPILDGGTDTQYF.

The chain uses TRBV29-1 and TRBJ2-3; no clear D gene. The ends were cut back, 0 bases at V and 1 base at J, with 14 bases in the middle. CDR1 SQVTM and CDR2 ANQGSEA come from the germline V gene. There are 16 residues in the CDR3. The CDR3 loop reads CSVEDEIYPRTDTQYF. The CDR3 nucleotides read TGCAGCGTTGAAGATGAAATCTATCCCCGCACAGATACGCAGTATTTT.

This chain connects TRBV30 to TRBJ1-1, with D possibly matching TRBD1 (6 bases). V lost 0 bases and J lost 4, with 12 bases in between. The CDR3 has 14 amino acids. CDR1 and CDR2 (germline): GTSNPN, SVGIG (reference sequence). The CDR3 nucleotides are TGTGCCTGGAGTGTACTGGGGGCAAGCACTGAAGCTTTCTTT. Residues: CAWSVLGASTEAFF.

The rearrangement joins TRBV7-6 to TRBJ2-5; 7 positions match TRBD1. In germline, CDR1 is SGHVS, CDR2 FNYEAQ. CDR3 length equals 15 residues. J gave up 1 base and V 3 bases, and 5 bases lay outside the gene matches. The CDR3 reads CASSFGQDGQETQYF. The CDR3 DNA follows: TGTGCCAGCAGCTTTGGACAGGACGGCCAAGAGACCCAGTACTTC.

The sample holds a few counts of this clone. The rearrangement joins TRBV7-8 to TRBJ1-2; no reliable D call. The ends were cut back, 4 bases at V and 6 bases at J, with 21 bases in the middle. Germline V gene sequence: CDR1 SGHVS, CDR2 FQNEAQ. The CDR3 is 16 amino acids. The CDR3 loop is CASSSKWAVRSDGYTF. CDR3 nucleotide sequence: TGTGCCAGCAGCTCGAAGTGGGCGGTCCGGTCGGATGGCTACACCTTC. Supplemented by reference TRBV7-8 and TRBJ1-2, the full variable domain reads GAGVSQSPRYKVAKRGQDVALRCDPISGHVSLFWYQQALGQGPEFLTYFQNEAQLDKSGLPSDRFFAERPEGSVSTLKIQRTQQEDSAVYLCASSSKWAVRSDGYTFGSGTRLTVV.

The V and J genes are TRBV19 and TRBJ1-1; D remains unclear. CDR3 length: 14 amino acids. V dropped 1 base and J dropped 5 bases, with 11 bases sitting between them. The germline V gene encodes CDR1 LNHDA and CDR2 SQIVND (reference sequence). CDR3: CASSIASVYTEAFF. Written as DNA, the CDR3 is TGTGCCAGTAGTATAGCGTCGGTTTATACTGAAGCTTTCTTT.

CDR3 nucleotide sequence: TGCGCCAGCAGCCCCCATGGACCCGGGACTAGCGGGAGAGATCAAGAGACCCAGTACTTC. Its translation: CASSPHGPGTSGRDQETQYF. This chain uses TRBV5-1 with TRBJ2-5; TRBD2 agrees at 14 bases. Trimming cost V 4 bases and J 2 bases; bases outside gene matches: 16. The CDR3 is 20 amino acids. Per the germline V gene, CDR1 is SGHRS and CDR2 is YFSETQ.

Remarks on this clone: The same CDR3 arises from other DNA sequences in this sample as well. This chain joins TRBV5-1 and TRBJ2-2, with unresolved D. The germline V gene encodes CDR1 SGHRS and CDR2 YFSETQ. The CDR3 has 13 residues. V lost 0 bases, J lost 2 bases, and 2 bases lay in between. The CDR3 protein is CASSLGNTGELFF. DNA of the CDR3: TGCGCCAGCAGCTTGGGAAACACCGGGGAGCTGTTTTTT.

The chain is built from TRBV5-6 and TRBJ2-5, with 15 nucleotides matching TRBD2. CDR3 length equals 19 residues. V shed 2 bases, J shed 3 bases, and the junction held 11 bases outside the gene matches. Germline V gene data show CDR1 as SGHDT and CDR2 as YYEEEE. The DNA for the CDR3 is TGTGCCAGCAGCTTCTGGCCGGGACTAGCGGGAGGAGGGGAAGAGACCCAGTACTTC. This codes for CASSFWPGLAGGGEETQYF.

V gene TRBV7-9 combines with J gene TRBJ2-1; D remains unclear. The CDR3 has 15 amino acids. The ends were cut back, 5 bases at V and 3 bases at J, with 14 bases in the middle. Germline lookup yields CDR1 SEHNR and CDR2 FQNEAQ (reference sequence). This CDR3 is CASSASTEYYNEQFF. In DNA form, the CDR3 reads TGTGCCAGCAGCGCCTCTACCGAATACTACAATGAGCAGTTCTTC.

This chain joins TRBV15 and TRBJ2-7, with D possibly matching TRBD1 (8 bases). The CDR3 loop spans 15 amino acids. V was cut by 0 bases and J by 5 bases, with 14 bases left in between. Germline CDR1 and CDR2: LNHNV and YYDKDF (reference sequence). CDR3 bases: TGTGCCACCAGCAGAGACAGGGGGCGGGGGAACGAGCAGTACTTC. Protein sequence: CATSRDRGRGNEQYF. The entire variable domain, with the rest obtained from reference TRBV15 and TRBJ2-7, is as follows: DAMVIQNPRYQVTQFGKPVTLSCSQTLNHNVMYWYQQKSSQAPKLLFHYYDKDFNNEADTPDNFQSRRPNTSFCFLDIRSPGLGDTAMYLCATSRDRGRGNEQYFGPGTRLTVT.